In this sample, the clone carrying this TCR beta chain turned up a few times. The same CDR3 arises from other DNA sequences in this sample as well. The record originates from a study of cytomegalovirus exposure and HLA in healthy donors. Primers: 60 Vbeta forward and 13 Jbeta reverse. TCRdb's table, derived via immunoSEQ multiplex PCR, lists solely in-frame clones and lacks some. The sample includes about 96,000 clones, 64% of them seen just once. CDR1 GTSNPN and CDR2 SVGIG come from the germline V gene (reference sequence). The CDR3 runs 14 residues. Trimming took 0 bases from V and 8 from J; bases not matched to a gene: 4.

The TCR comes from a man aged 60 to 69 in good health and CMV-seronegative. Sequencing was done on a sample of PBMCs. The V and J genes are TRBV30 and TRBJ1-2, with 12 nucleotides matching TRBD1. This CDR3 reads CAWSVQGQGAGYTF. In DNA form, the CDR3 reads TGTGCCTGGAGTGTACAGGGACAGGGGGCCGGCTACACCTTC.